One and the same sample provided the 10 T cell receptor beta chains below, sequenced in a study of PD-L1 blockade in urothelial cancer. Using immunoSEQ multiplex PCR, the repertoire was profiled, and TCRdb retains in-frame clones only, with some absent. Of about 47,000 clones listed, approximately 78% are singletons. Time point of the sample: pretreatment peripheral blood. The starting material was PBMCs, obtained around atezolizumab (anti-PD-L1) treatment. Receptors originate from a man aged 45-65 years with urothelial cancer.

The V gene is TRBV19, the J gene TRBJ2-1, with D possibly being TRBD2 (6 bases). This CDR3 contains 14 residues. Germline loops: CDR1 LNHDA, CDR2 SQIVND (reference sequence). Trimming shortened V by 4 bases and J by 3 bases, and 10 bases separated the two germline ends. DNA of the CDR3: TGTGCCAGTAGTACCGGGGGAGTCTACAATGAGCAGTTCTTC. Its translation is CASSTGGVYNEQFF.

The chain is built from TRBV30 and TRBJ1-2; 7 bases align to TRBD1. The V gene end was trimmed by 1 base and the J gene end by 8 bases; junction bases not matched to a gene: 13. The germline V gene has CDR1 GTSNPN and CDR2 SVGIG (reference sequence). The CDR3 has 15 amino acids. In DNA form, the CDR3 reads TGTGCCTGGAGTGCAGTGACAGGGTCTTTACGGGGCTACACCTTC. Its translation is CAWSAVTGSLRGYTF. The full variable domain, its missing parts supplied by reference TRBV30 and TRBJ1-2, is SQTIHQWPATLVQPVGSPLSLECTVEGTSNPNLYWYRQAAGRGLQLLFYSVGIGQISSEVPQNLSASRPQDRQFILSSKKLLLSDSGFYLCAWSAVTGSLRGYTFGSGTRLTVV.

The rearrangement uses TRBV7-6 and TRBJ1-5; 8 bases fit TRBD1. The germline gives CDR1 SGHVS, CDR2 FNYEAQ. The CDR3 loop spans 14 amino acids. V trimming: 5 bases; J trimming: 4 bases; junction bases outside the gene matches: 4. The CDR3 DNA reads TGTGCCAGCAGCGCGGGACAGGCAAATCAGCCCCAGCATTTT. This encodes CASSAGQANQPQHF.

This clone was recorded a few times. The chain joins TRBV5-5 to TRBJ1-4; D is undetermined. Trimming stripped 0 bases from V and 4 bases from J, with 4 bases between. This CDR3 contains 13 residues. Germline V gene data show CDR1 as SGHKS and CDR2 as YYEKEE (reference sequence). CDR3: CASSLGSNEKLFF. As DNA, the CDR3 is TGTGCCAGCAGCTTGGGCAGTAATGAAAAACTGTTTTTT.

The rearrangement joins TRBV19 to TRBJ1-2; 9 nucleotides agree with TRBD1. CDR1 and CDR2 from the germline V gene are LNHDA and SQIVND (reference sequence). The CDR3 is 12 residues long. Unmatched junction bases numbered 3, after V lost 8 bases and J lost 5 bases. The CDR3 DNA reads TGTGCCAGTTCCGACAGGGGGTATGGCTACACCTTC. It translates to CASSDRGYGYTF.

This chain connects TRBV15 to TRBJ1-5; D is possibly TRBD1 (5 bases). V dropped 8 bases and J dropped 1 base, with 12 bases sitting between them. From germline, CDR1 is LNHNV and CDR2 YYDKDF (reference sequence). The CDR3 is made up of 14 amino acids. The CDR3 nucleotides are TGTGCCACCGGACTGGGGGGGAGCAATCAGCCCCAGCATTTT. Its protein is CATGLGGSNQPQHF.

The genes are TRBV6-5 and TRBJ2-1, with 10 bases identical to TRBD2. This CDR3 is built from 14 residues. With V trimmed by 7 bases and J by 6 bases, 6 bases remained unmatched. From germline, CDR1 is MNHEY and CDR2 SVGAGI. The CDR3 nucleotides read TGTGCCAGCAAAGGGACTAGCGAGTTCAATGAGCAGTTCTTC. The encoded protein is CASKGTSEFNEQFF.

The rearrangement links TRBV18 to TRBJ1-3, with D possibly matching TRBD1 (5 bases). There are 15 residues in the CDR3. The germline CDR1 and CDR2 sequences are KGHSH and LQKENI. Trimming left V 6 bases short and J 0 bases short, with 12 bases between. The chain's CDR3 is CASSLDNYSGNTIYF. For the CDR3, the DNA is TGTGCCAGCTCTTTGGACAATTACTCTGGAAACACCATATATTTT.

The chain joins TRBV5-1 to TRBJ1-4, with 8 bases fitting TRBD1. The trim removed 2 bases at V and 6 bases at J, leaving 3 bases unmatched. CDR1 and CDR2 (germline): SGHRS, YFSETQ. This CDR3 contains 14 residues. CDR3 sequence reads: CASSLQGVDEKLFF. The CDR3 DNA sequence: TGCGCCAGCAGCTTACAGGGGGTCGATGAAAAACTGTTTTTT.

This sequence joins TRBV5-1 and TRBJ1-2; no clear D. This CDR3 region has 16 residues. The V end lost 6 bases, the J end lost 0 bases, and 18 bases lay between the germline ends. From germline, CDR1 is SGHRS and CDR2 YFSETQ. This CDR3 is CASNVTPRITNYGYTF. CDR3 nucleotides: TGCGCCAGCAACGTTACCCCCAGGATTACTAACTATGGCTACACCTTC.